This T cell receptor (beta chain) was profiled in a study of CD8 T cells in ankylosing spondylitis. Using its own MiXCR run on the 5' RACE reads, TCRdb lists one record per CDR3 protein. The table records approximately 540,000 distinct CDR3 sequences, about 13% of them present only once. CDR3 length equals 13 residues. Trimming cost V 5 bases and J 2 bases, with 10 bases left between them. Per germline, CDR1 MNHNS and CDR2 SASEGT. This clonotype showed up many times. No antigen is known for it. Study results and limitations: Characteristic of ankylosing spondylitis blood, it appeared, was a TCR beta motif comprising roughly eight highly homologous variants.

Sequenced: blood, either unsorted or a sorted T cell fraction (not recorded which). The rearrangement uses TRBV6-1 and TRBJ2-7, with D unclear. The clonotype originates from a male donor with ankylosing spondylitis. CDR3 amino acids: CASSRGPAYEQYV. In DNA, the CDR3 is TGTGCCAGCAGTAGAGGACCGGCCTACGAGCAGTACGTC.